A single sample gave rise to the 26 T cell receptor beta chains below, sequenced in a study of human T cells and chemical hapten exposure. One entry per CDR3 protein, called by TCRdb with MiXCR from the RACE reads. This sample has over 75,000 distinct CDR3 sequences; approximately 10% occur once, and the top ten carry approximately 0.99%. Time point in this sample: patch test 3, about 24 weeks after DPC sensitization. Described treatment: therapeutic diphenylcyclopropenone sensitization with weekly scalp DPC. The input for sequencing was whole blood, taken in connection with sensitization to the hapten diphenylcyclopropenone (DPC). These receptor sequences come from a woman between 25 and 40 years old with alopecia areata. Some clones in this sample may be carry-over from other donors' samples.

The rearrangement uses TRBV9 and TRBJ2-7; TRBD1 matches at 10 bases. There are 15 residues in the CDR3. Trimming took 0 bases from V and 6 from J; bases not matched to a gene: 6. CDR1 and CDR2 from the germline V gene are SGDLS and YYNGEE. The DNA for the CDR3 is TGTGCCAGCAGCGTAGCGGTGGACAGGGGGTCCGAGCAGTACTTC. This codes for CASSVAVDRGSEQYF.

The genes are TRBV18 and TRBJ1-3; a possible D gene is TRBD1 (5 bases). Trimming cost V 4 bases and J 0 bases, with 13 bases left between them. This CDR3 is built from 16 residues. CDR1 and CDR2 from the germline V gene are KGHSH and LQKENI. CDR3 protein: CASSLWDSGSGNTIYF. The CDR3 coding sequence is TGTGCCAGCTCACTTTGGGACTCCGGCTCTGGAAACACCATATATTTT.

The table lists this clonotype with a few counts. The J gene is TRBJ1-2, the V gene TRBV3-1; D unclear. V was cut by 0 bases and J by 4 bases, with 15 bases left in between. The CDR3 covers 16 residues. CDR1 LGHDT and CDR2 YNNKEL come from the germline V gene (reference sequence). The CDR3 loop is CASSQDRAGYSYGYTF. In nucleotides, the CDR3 is TGTGCCAGCAGCCAAGATCGGGCAGGCTACAGCTATGGCTACACCTTC.

The CDR3 DNA is TGCAGCGGATCCCTTACTAGCAGTTACTACAATGAGCAGTTCTTC. It translates to CSGSLTSSYYNEQFF. The V call is TRBV29-1, the J call TRBJ2-1; perhaps TRBD2 as D (6 bases). CDR1 and CDR2 (germline): SQVTM, ANQGSEA. This CDR3 contains 15 residues. V lost 7 bases to trimming and J lost 3 bases, with 19 bases between them.

V gene TRBV5-1 combines with J gene TRBJ1-1; D is unclear. Germline CDR1 is SGHRS and CDR2 is YFSETQ. This CDR3 spans 14 amino acids. The V end lost 0 bases, the J end lost 1 base, and 7 bases lay between the germline ends. Written as DNA, the CDR3 is TGCGCCAGCAGCTTGGAAGGGCAGAACACTGAAGCTTTCTTT. Amino acid sequence: CASSLEGQNTEAFF.

This clonotype appeared many times. The genes are TRBV19 and TRBJ2-1; 8 positions match TRBD2. Per the germline V gene, CDR1 is LNHDA and CDR2 is SQIVND (reference sequence). The V segment lost 5 bases and the J segment 3 bases; nucleotides outside the gene matches: 15. This CDR3 comprises 18 residues. CDR3 nucleotide sequence: TGTGCCAGTAGTGCCGGGGGCATGGGACTAGGATACTACAATGAGCAGTTCTTC. It translates to CASSAGGMGLGYYNEQFF.

The chain recombines TRBV5-4 with TRBJ2-3; 11 nucleotides match TRBD2. With V trimmed by 3 bases and J by 11 bases, 11 bases remained unmatched. Germline assignment: CDR1 SGHNT and CDR2 YYREEE (reference sequence). This CDR3 has 15 residues. The CDR3 loop reads CASSSWGSGRGEQYF. The CDR3 DNA follows: TGTGCCAGCAGCTCCTGGGGTAGCGGGAGGGGAGAGCAGTATTTT.

V and J are TRBV5-4 and TRBJ2-2, with a possible D match to TRBD2 (6 bases). The germline CDR1 and CDR2 sequences are SGHNT and YYREEE (reference sequence). CDR3 length: 15 amino acids. V was cut by 1 base and J by 7 bases, with 14 bases left in between. The CDR3 DNA is TGTGCCAGCAGCTTGCCCTCGGGGGTCGGCGGGGAGCTGTTTTTT. Residues: CASSLPSGVGGELFF.

This clonotype was seen ten or more times. The CDR3 spells CASSWTSGSSYNEQFF. The CDR3, as DNA: TGTGCCAGCAGCTGGACTAGCGGGAGCTCCTACAATGAGCAGTTCTTC. The chain has TRBV7-2 and TRBJ2-1; the match to TRBD2 covers 13 bases. The CDR3 sequence is 16 residues long. Trimming took 4 bases from V and 0 from J; bases not matched to a gene: 0. Germline assignment: CDR1 SGHTA and CDR2 FQGNSA.

There are many counts of this clonotype. As DNA, the CDR3 is TGTGCCAGCAGCCAAGGGACAGGGGGTTCCCGGACTAGGTACGAGCAGTACTTC. It translates to CASSQGTGGSRTRYEQYF. The J gene is TRBJ2-7, the V gene TRBV3-1; 10 bases map to TRBD1. Losses at the gene ends were 1 base for V and 4 bases for J; bases not matched to a gene: 13. Germline-derived CDR1 and CDR2 are LGHDT and YNNKEL (reference sequence). The length of the CDR3 is 18 residues.

This clonotype has a handful of counts. The rearrangement uses TRBV6-2 or TRBV6-3 and TRBJ2-1; 12 positions match TRBD2. CDR3 length equals 17 residues. CDR1 MNHEY and CDR2 SVGEGT come from the germline V gene. V gave up 2 bases and J gave up 6 bases; unmatched junction bases: 8. CDR3 DNA sequence: TGTGCCAGCAGTTACACCCCCGGACTAGCGGGATTCAATGAGCAGTTCTTC. This codes for CASSYTPGLAGFNEQFF.

This clonotype was found many times. This chain connects TRBV28 to TRBJ1-1; D is undetermined. Trimming shortened V by 7 bases and J by 1 base, and 16 bases separated the two germline ends. Germline assignment: CDR1 MDHEN and CDR2 SYDVKM. This CDR3 spans 15 amino acids. The CDR3 loop reads CASIEGGTRNTEAFF. The CDR3 DNA follows: TGTGCCAGCATCGAGGGCGGCACCCGGAACACTGAAGCTTTCTTT.

In this sample, this clonotype turned up many times. The chain carries TRBV28 and TRBJ2-7; D might be TRBD1 (6 bases). Germline V lookup: CDR1 MDHEN, CDR2 SYDVKM. V was clipped by 6 bases and J by 1 base, with 19 bases between them. This CDR3 has 16 amino acids. This chain's CDR3 is CASRTTYGTFSYEQYV. DNA for the CDR3: TGTGCCAGCAGGACGACTTACGGGACATTTTCCTACGAGCAGTACGTC.

The chain is built from TRBV9 and TRBJ1-3, with D uncertain. Between the trimmed V and J ends, which lost 0 bases and 0 bases, there was a span of 4 bases. The CDR3 has 14 amino acids. Germline assignment: CDR1 SGDLS and CDR2 YYNGEE. The CDR3 DNA sequence: TGTGCCAGCAGCGTAGACTACTCTGGAAACACCATATATTTT. Residues: CASSVDYSGNTIYF.

The V call is TRBV5-5, the J call TRBJ2-7, with TRBD1 matching over 7 bases. The V and J ends lost 4 bases and 1 base, in that order; junction bases with no gene match: 8. The CDR3 totals 15 residues. Germline CDR1 SGHKS, CDR2 YYEKEE (reference sequence). This CDR3 reads CASSPSTGMSYEQYV. CDR3 nucleotide sequence: TGTGCCAGCAGCCCTTCGACAGGGATGTCCTACGAGCAGTACGTC.

The table lists this clonotype with a few counts. The chain links TRBV14 to TRBJ2-7; 11 positions agree with TRBD2. V lost 4 bases to trimming and J lost 3 bases; unmatched junction nucleotides: 8. The V gene's germline CDR1 is SGHDN and CDR2 FVKESK. The CDR3 length is 16 residues. The CDR3 spells CASSRLAGKTLYEQYV. For the CDR3, the DNA is TGTGCCAGCAGCCGACTAGCGGGGAAAACCCTCTACGAGCAGTACGTC.

This rearrangement joins TRBV6-5 to TRBJ1-6, with D perhaps matching TRBD1 (5 bases). The CDR3 is made up of 14 amino acids. Germline lookup yields CDR1 MNHEY and CDR2 SVGAGI. V was clipped by 2 bases and J by 9 bases, with 11 bases between them. The CDR3 region is CASSYQDRFSPLHF. The CDR3 nucleotides are TGTGCCAGCAGTTACCAAGACAGATTTTCACCCCTCCACTTT.

This clonotype was recorded at least ten times. The DNA for the CDR3 is TGTGCCAGCAGTTTAGGCGGGGGACCGAACACTGAAGCTTTCTTT. Translated: CASSLGGGPNTEAFF. The V call is TRBV27, the J call TRBJ1-1, with D possibly being TRBD1 (5 bases). The germline V and J ends were trimmed by 2 bases and 1 base, with 11 bases remaining between them. Germline-derived CDR1 and CDR2 are MNHEY and SMNVEV (reference sequence). The CDR3 sequence is 15 residues long.

At least ten counts were recorded for this clonotype. V usage is TRBV10-2 and J usage is TRBJ1-5; D is undetermined. There are 16 residues in the CDR3. V lost 4 bases, J lost 4 bases, and 17 bases lay in between. Per the germline V gene, CDR1 is WSHSY and CDR2 is SAAADI. The CDR3 region has the DNA TGCGCCAGCAGTGTGGCCAGATTTTTACCGAATCAGCCCCAGCATTTT. Amino acid sequence: CASSVARFLPNQPQHF.

This chain links TRBV12-5 with TRBJ2-2; D gene unclear. Germline-derived CDR1 and CDR2 are LGHNT and FRNRAP. Trimming removed 5 bases at V and 6 bases at J, with 4 bases between. The CDR3 runs 11 residues. The CDR3 is CASGLAGELFF. The CDR3 DNA reads as TGTGCTAGTGGTCTCGCCGGGGAGCTGTTTTTT.

This rearrangement joins TRBV6-2 or TRBV6-3 to TRBJ2-7; the match to TRBD1 covers 12 bases. Trimming took 0 bases from V and 7 from J; bases not matched to a gene: 7. This CDR3 is 16 amino acids long. Germline assignment: CDR1 MNHEY and CDR2 SVGEGT. The CDR3 reads CASSYSAGQGAWEQYF. The CDR3 DNA reads as TGTGCCAGCAGTTACTCCGCGGGACAGGGGGCGTGGGAGCAGTACTTC.

This clonotype appeared many times. The gene calls are TRBV7-9 and TRBJ1-1; D unresolved. CDR1 and CDR2 (germline): SEHNR, FQNEAQ (reference sequence). This CDR3 comprises 17 residues. Trimming removed 5 bases from V and 2 bases from J, with 21 bases in between. The CDR3 DNA reads as TGTGCCAGCAGCCAAAAACCGGGCCAACCCTTAAACACTGAAGCTTTCTTT. It is translated as CASSQKPGQPLNTEAFF.

This chain connects TRBV29-1 to TRBJ2-5; D is uncertain. V shed 7 bases and J shed 0 bases, with 9 bases lying between them. The CDR3 is made up of 12 amino acids. The V gene's germline CDR1 is SQVTM and CDR2 ANQGSEA. The CDR3 coding sequence is TGCAGCGCAAAAAGGTACCAAGAGACCCAGTACTTC. Protein product: CSAKRYQETQYF.

This clonotype was detected many times. V gene TRBV18 combines with J gene TRBJ2-7; no definite D call. V lost 3 bases and J 2 bases, leaving 8 bases between the germline ends. From germline, CDR1 is KGHSH and CDR2 LQKENI. The CDR3 loop spans 13 amino acids. The CDR3 coding sequence is TGTGCCAGCTCACCCGTGCCCCCCTACGAGCAGTACGTC. It yields the protein CASSPVPPYEQYV.

This clonotype was seen repeatedly, ten times or more. The gene calls are TRBV28 and TRBJ2-3; 10 nucleotides align to TRBD2. The CDR3 loop spans 15 amino acids. Per the germline V gene, CDR1 is MDHEN and CDR2 is SYDVKM. J gave up 1 base and V 6 bases, and 4 bases lay outside the gene matches. This CDR3 is CASRAGTSGTDTQYF. CDR3 DNA sequence: TGTGCCAGCAGGGCCGGGACTAGCGGCACAGATACGCAGTATTTT.

With regard to this clonotype: An end of the junction does not agree with germline; a read error may underlie this. This chain joins TRBV7-9 and TRBJ1-1; D unresolved. The CDR3 extends over 14 amino acids. Germline V gene data show CDR1 as SEHNR and CDR2 as FQNEAQ (reference sequence). The CDR3 sequence is CASSPTMDDTKAFF. DNA for the CDR3: TGTGCCAGCAGCCCAACCATGGACGACACTAAAGCTTTCTTT.